These 23 T cell receptor beta chains originate from one sample sequenced in a study of T cell responses to AZD1222 COVID-19 vaccine. Method: immunoSEQ multiplex PCR; TCRdb's copy keeps in-frame clones and lacks some. The repertoire holds over 110,000 clones, with about 91% as singletons. The sequenced sample was peripheral blood, obtained 28 days after the second AZD1222 dose. These receptor sequences come from an adult who received the AZD1222 COVID-19 vaccine.

The genes are TRBV4-3 and TRBJ1-3; D call uncertain. This CDR3 region has 16 residues. Germline CDR1 and CDR2: LGHNA and YSLEER. V lost 0 bases and J lost 0, with 9 bases in between. CDR3 nucleotides: TGCGCCAGCAGCCAAGATCACAATCACTCTGGAAACACCATATATTTT. It codes for CASSQDHNHSGNTIYF.

This clone has more than one count but fewer than ten. The V gene is TRBV7-9, the J gene TRBJ2-3; weak D call: TRBD2 (6 bases). From germline, CDR1 is SEHNR and CDR2 FQNEAQ (reference sequence). Trimming removed 8 bases from V and 6 bases from J, with 15 bases in between. The CDR3 totals 13 residues. CDR3 region: CASSQREYDTQYF. CDR3 bases: TGTGCCAGCTCCCAACGGGAGTACGATACGCAGTATTTT.

J is TRBJ1-5 and V is TRBV4-1; 7 bases line up with TRBD1. J was trimmed by 8 bases and V by 4 bases; bases with no gene match: 14. The CDR3 covers 16 residues. Per germline, CDR1 MGHRA and CDR2 YSYEKL. CDR3 loop: CASSPLGQTRGEPQHF. For the CDR3, the DNA is TGCGCCAGCAGCCCTCTAGGACAAACCAGGGGGGAGCCCCAGCATTTT.

The chain joins TRBV21-1 to TRBJ2-2. TRBV21-1 is described as a pseudogene. The CDR3 consists of 15 residues. The CDR3 protein is CASSKPDGGPGELFF. The CDR3 nucleotides are TGTGCCAGCAGCAAACCTGACGGTGGCCCCGGGGAGCTGTTTTTT.

This chain links TRBV3-1 (or the pseudogene TRBV3-2) with TRBJ1-4; D gene ambiguous. The CDR3 length is 13 residues. Germline lookup yields CDR1 LGHDT and CDR2 YNNKEL (reference sequence). Trimming took off 4 bases at V and 8 bases at J, with 11 bases between the two ends. The CDR3 spells CASSPPSREKLFF. In nucleotides, the CDR3 is TGTGCCAGCAGCCCGCCCTCCAGGGAAAAACTGTTTTTT.

This clone occurred once. This chain links TRBV21-1 with TRBJ1-3; TRBD1 reflects the table's D call only, with no check against the DNA. TRBV21-1 is noted as a pseudogene. This CDR3 is built from 16 residues. This chain's CDR3 is CASSIYRGFSGNTIYF. DNA of the CDR3: TGTGCCAGCAGCATATACAGGGGTTTCTCTGGAAACACCATATATTTT.

The chain links TRBV7-2 to TRBJ1-3; D call uncertain. The CDR3 runs 12 residues. Trimming took off 5 bases at V and 5 bases at J, with 7 bases between the two ends. In germline, CDR1 is SGHTA, CDR2 FQGNSA. CDR3 bases: TGTGCCAGCAGCGAAAGGCGAAACACCATATATTTT. Residues: CASSERRNTIYF. Variable domain in full (rest from reference TRBV7-2 and TRBJ1-3): GAGVSQSPSNKVTEKGKDVELRCDPISGHTALYWYRQSLGQGLEFLIYFQGNSAPDKSGLPSDRFSAERTGGSVSTLTIQRTQQEDSAVYLCASSERRNTIYFGEGSWLTVV.

The chain uses TRBV29-1 and TRBJ2-3; possible D gene TRBD2, 5 bases. This CDR3 has 15 amino acids. V lost 0 bases, J lost 0 bases, and 10 bases lay in between. CDR1 SQVTM and CDR2 ANQGSEA come from the germline V gene. DNA for the CDR3: TGCAGCGTTGAAGATGAACGGGGTAGCACAGATACGCAGTATTTT. Amino acid sequence: CSVEDERGSTDTQYF.

This chain joins TRBV6-2 or TRBV6-3 and TRBJ1-2; D perhaps matches TRBD1 (5 bases). The CDR3 runs 12 residues. V gave up 5 bases and J gave up 4 bases, with 8 bases separating them. Looked up from germline, CDR1 is MNHEY and CDR2 is SVGEGT. The CDR3 DNA sequence: TGTGCCAGCAGTGACAGAACCTATGGCTACACCTTC. Its translation: CASSDRTYGYTF.

This clone was seen a single time. The V gene is TRBV10-3, the J gene TRBJ2-1, with D unclear. The CDR3 runs to 13 residues. V was trimmed by 11 bases and J by 6 bases, leaving 17 bases between them. CDR1 and CDR2 (germline): ENHRY, SYGVKD. CDR3 bases: TGTGCCGTACGGCCGTCGGCCCCCAATGAGCAGTTCTTC. Residues: CAVRPSAPNEQFF.

The CDR3 sequence: CASRQPGGNQPQHF. As DNA, the CDR3 is TGTGCCAGCCGACAGCCGGGCGGCAATCAGCCCCAGCATTTT. The chain joins TRBV10-3 to TRBJ1-5; perhaps TRBD1 as D (5 bases). This CDR3 region has 14 residues. V was clipped by 10 bases and J by 2 bases, with 15 bases between them. Germline V CDR1 and CDR2: ENHRY, SYGVKD.

This clone was found once. The chain links TRBV19 to TRBJ2-3; D gene ambiguous. Germline CDR1 LNHDA, CDR2 SQIVND (reference sequence). Trimming cost V 6 bases and J 10 bases, with 11 bases left between them. There are 11 residues in the CDR3. The CDR3 is CASSQPDAQYF. CDR3 nucleotides: TGTGCCAGTAGCCAACCCGATGCGCAGTATTTT.

The V gene is TRBV19, the J gene TRBJ1-2; 12 bases align to TRBD1. CDR1 is LNHDA and CDR2 is SQIVND in the germline V gene (reference sequence). The V gene end was trimmed by 4 bases and the J gene end by 2 bases; junction bases not matched to a gene: 2. This CDR3 is 15 amino acids long. CDR3 nucleotide sequence: TGTGCCAGTAGTAGGGACAGGGGGCGAAACTATGGCTACACCTTC. This gives the protein CASSRDRGRNYGYTF.

The chain combines TRBV7-8 with TRBJ1-6, with a tentative D call TRBD1 (5 bases). The CDR3 runs to 13 residues. Germline CDR1 and CDR2: SGHVS and FQNEAQ. Trimming stripped 5 bases from V and 7 bases from J, with 9 bases between. CDR3 bases: TGTGCCAGCAGCCCGGGGGTGAATTCACCCCTCCACTTT. Amino acid sequence: CASSPGVNSPLHF.

This chain joins TRBV2 and TRBJ2-4, with 7 bases lining up with TRBD2. The CDR3 contains 16 residues. The germline V gene has CDR1 SNHLY and CDR2 FYNNEI. Germline trimming cut 0 bases from V and 2 bases from J; bases unmatched to any gene: 4. The CDR3 loop is CASSEATGRPKNIQYF. CDR3 nucleotide sequence: TGTGCCAGCAGTGAAGCGACCGGGAGGCCCAAAAACATTCAGTACTTC. The full variable domain, completed using reference TRBV2 and TRBJ2-4, is EPEVTQTPSHQVTQMGQEVILRCVPISNHLYFYWYRQILGQKVEFLVSFYNNEISEKSEIFDDQFSVERPDGSNFTLKIRSTKLEDSAMYFCASSEATGRPKNIQYFGAGTRLSVL.

This chain connects TRBV30 to TRBJ2-1; tentatively, D is TRBD2 (5 bases). Trimming took off 5 bases at V and 4 bases at J, with 12 bases between the two ends. The CDR3 length is 13 residues. Germline assignment: CDR1 GTSNPN and CDR2 SVGIG (reference sequence). The CDR3 loop reads CAWAIASYNEQFF. CDR3 in DNA: TGTGCCTGGGCCATAGCGTCATACAATGAGCAGTTCTTC. The full variable domain, rest sourced from reference TRBV30 and TRBJ2-1, is SQTIHQWPATLVQPVGSPLSLECTVEGTSNPNLYWYRQAAGRGLQLLFYSVGIGQISSEVPQNLSASRPQDRQFILSSKKLLLSDSGFYLCAWAIASYNEQFFGPGTRLTVL.

The J gene is TRBJ1-2, the V gene TRBV14; 9 bases are a match to TRBD1. The V and J ends lost 8 bases and 3 bases, in that order; junction bases with no gene match: 4. Germline V CDR1 and CDR2: SGHDN, FVKESK. The CDR3 consists of 13 residues. CDR3 DNA: TGTGCCAGCTCTAGGACAGGGGACTATGGCTACACCTTC. It encodes CASSRTGDYGYTF.

This chain links TRBV11-1 with TRBJ1-1; no clear D gene. The V end was cut by 5 bases, the J end by 10 bases, with 20 bases between. CDR3 length: 14 residues. CDR1 and CDR2 from the germline V gene are SGHAT and FQDESV (reference sequence). CDR3 nucleotides: TGTGCCAGCAGCCCCACCGATTCGGCATTGAGAGCTTTCTTT. It translates to CASSPTDSALRAFF.

J is TRBJ1-2 and V is TRBV27, with a weak D call TRBD1 (6 bases). In germline, CDR1 is MNHEY, CDR2 SMNVEV (reference sequence). V gave up 0 bases and J gave up 4 bases, with 15 bases separating them. The CDR3 spans 16 residues. The CDR3 is CASSLSAGEFIYGYTF. The DNA for the CDR3 is TGTGCCAGCAGTTTATCGGCAGGGGAGTTTATCTATGGCTACACCTTC.

The chain couples TRBV29-1 to TRBJ2-3; D gene ambiguous. Trimming cost V 0 bases and J 2 bases, with 18 bases left between them. Germline assignment: CDR1 SQVTM and CDR2 ANQGSEA. The CDR3 contains 17 residues. CDR3 amino acids: CSVEDPLAVGSTDTQYF. Written as DNA, the CDR3 is TGCAGCGTTGAAGATCCCTTGGCGGTGGGTTCCACAGATACGCAGTATTTT.

The rearrangement joins TRBV18 to TRBJ2-7; 7 nucleotides agree with TRBD1. The germline V gene has CDR1 KGHSH and CDR2 LQKENI. This CDR3 contains 13 residues. The V and J ends lost 5 bases and 2 bases, in that order; junction bases with no gene match: 3. This CDR3 reads CASSGDSAYEQYF. In DNA form, the CDR3 reads TGTGCCAGCTCAGGGGACAGCGCCTACGAGCAGTACTTC.

The chain couples TRBV19 to TRBJ2-7; D may be TRBD1 (6 bases). The V gene lost 10 bases and the J gene lost 7 bases, with 23 bases spanning the gap. The CDR3 is 14 residues long. Germline assignment: CDR1 LNHDA and CDR2 SQIVND (reference sequence). The CDR3 DNA reads TGTGCCACCTCCTCCGGGACAAGGGTTTCGGAGCAGTACTTC. Protein sequence: CATSSGTRVSEQYF.

This clone was recorded once. The V and J genes are TRBV27 and TRBJ1-1; 8 bases are a match to TRBD1. Germline V gene lookup returns CDR1 MNHEY and CDR2 SMNVEV (reference sequence). This CDR3 has 15 amino acids. V shed 4 bases and J 5 bases; nucleotides not matched to a gene: 9. CDR3 DNA sequence: TGTGCCAGCAGTTCCCCAGGACAGGGATTAACTGAAGCTTTCTTT. Its translation: CASSSPGQGLTEAFF.